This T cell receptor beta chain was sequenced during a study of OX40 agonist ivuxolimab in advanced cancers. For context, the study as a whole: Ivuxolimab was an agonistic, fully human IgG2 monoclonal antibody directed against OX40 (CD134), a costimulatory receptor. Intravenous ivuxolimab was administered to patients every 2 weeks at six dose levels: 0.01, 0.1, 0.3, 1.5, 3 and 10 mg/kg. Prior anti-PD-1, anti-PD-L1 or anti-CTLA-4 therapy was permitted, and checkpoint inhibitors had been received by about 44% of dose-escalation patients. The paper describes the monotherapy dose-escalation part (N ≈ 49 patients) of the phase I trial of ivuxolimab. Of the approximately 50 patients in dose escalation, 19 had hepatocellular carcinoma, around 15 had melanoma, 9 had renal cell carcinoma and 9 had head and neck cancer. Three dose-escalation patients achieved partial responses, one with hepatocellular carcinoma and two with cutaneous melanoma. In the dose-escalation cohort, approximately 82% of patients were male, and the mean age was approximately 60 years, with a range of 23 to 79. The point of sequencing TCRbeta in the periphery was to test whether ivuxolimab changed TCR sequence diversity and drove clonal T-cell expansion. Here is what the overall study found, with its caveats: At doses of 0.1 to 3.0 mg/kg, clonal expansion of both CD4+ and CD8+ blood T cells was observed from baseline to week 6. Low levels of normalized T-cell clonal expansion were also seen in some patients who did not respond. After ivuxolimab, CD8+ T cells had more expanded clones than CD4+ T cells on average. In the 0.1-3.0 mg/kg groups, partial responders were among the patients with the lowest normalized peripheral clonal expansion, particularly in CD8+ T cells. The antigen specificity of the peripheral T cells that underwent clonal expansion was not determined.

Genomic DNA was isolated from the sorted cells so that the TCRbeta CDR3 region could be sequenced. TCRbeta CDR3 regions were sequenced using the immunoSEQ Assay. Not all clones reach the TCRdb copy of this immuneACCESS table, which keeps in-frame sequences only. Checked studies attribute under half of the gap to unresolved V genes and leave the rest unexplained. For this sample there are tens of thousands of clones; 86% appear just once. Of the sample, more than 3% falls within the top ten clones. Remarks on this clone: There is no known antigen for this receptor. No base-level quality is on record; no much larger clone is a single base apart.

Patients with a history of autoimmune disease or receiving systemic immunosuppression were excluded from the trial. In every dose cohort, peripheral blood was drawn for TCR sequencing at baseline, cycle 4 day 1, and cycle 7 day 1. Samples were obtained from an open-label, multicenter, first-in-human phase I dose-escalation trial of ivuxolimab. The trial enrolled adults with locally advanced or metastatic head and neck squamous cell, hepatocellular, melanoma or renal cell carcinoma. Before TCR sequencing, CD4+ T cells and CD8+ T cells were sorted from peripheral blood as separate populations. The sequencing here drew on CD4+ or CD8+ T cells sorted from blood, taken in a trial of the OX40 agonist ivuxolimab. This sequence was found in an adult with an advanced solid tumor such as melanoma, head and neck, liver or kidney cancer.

For the CDR3, the sequence is CASSFGESNQPQHF. The DNA is TGTGCCAGCAGTTTCGGGGAGAGCAATCAGCCCCAGCATTTT. The chain couples TRBV28 to TRBJ1-5; no D gene is confidently identified. From the cysteine up to the phenylalanine, the CDR3 has a length of 14 residues. Solely the CDR3 DNA is kept, with 42 bases framed from the first base. The germline V gene supplies CDR1 MDHEN and CDR2 SYDVKM. V and J lose 3 bases and 1 base, and a span of 7 bases separates them.